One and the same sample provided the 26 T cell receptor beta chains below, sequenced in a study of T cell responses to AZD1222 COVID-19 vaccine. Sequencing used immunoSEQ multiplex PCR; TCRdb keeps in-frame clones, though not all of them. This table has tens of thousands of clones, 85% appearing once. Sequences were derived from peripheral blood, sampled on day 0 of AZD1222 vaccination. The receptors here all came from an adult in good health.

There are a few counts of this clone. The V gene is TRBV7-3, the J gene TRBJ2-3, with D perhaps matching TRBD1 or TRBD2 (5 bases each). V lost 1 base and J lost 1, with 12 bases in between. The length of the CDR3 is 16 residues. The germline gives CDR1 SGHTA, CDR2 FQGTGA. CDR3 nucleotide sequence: TGTGCCAGCAGCTTAATGGGGGTAAGGGGCACAGATACGCAGTATTTT. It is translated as CASSLMGVRGTDTQYF.

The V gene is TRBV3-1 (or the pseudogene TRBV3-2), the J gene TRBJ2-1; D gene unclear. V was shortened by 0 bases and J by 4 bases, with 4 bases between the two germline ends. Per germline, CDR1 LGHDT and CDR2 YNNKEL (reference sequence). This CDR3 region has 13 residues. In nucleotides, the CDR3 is TGTGCCAGCAGCCAAGAGGCATACAATGAGCAGTTCTTC. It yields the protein CASSQEAYNEQFF.

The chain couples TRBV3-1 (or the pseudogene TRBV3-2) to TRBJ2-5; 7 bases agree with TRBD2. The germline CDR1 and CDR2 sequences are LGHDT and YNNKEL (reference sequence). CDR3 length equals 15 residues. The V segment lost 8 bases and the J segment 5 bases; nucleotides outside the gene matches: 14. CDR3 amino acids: CASQLIGLGWETQYF. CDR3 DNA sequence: TGTGCCAGCCAACTCATAGGACTAGGGTGGGAGACCCAGTACTTC.

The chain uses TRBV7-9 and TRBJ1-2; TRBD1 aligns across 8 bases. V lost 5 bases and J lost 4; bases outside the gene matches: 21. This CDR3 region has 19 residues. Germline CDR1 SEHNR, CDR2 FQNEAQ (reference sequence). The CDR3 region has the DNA TGTGCCAGCAGCGTTCGCCCGGGACAGGCCTCCTTTTCGGGCTATGGCTACACCTTC. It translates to CASSVRPGQASFSGYGYTF.

The CDR3 DNA follows: TGTGCCAGCTCACTGCTGGACAGGGAATATGGCTACACCTTC. Amino acids: CASSLLDREYGYTF. This chain joins TRBV18 and TRBJ1-2, with TRBD1 identical over 8 bases. This CDR3 is built from 14 residues. Germline lookup yields CDR1 KGHSH and CDR2 LQKENI. The V and J ends lost 4 bases and 5 bases, in that order; junction bases with no gene match: 6. Full variable domain (missing parts from reference TRBV18 and TRBJ1-2): NAGVMQNPRHLVRRRGQEARLRCSPMKGHSHVYWYRQLPEEGLKFMVYLQKENIIDESGMPKERFSAEFPKEGPSILRIQQVVRGDSAAYFCASSLLDREYGYTFGSGTRLTVV.

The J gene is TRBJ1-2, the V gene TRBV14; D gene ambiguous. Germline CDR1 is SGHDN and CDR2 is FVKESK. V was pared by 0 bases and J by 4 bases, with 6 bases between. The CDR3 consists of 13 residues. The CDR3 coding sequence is TGTGCCAGCAGCCAAGATCACAGCTATGGCTACACCTTC. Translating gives CASSQDHSYGYTF.

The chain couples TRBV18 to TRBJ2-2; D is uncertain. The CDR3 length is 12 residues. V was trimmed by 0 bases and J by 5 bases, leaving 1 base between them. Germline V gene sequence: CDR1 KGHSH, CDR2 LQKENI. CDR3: CASSPPTGELFF. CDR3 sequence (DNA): TGTGCCAGCTCACCACCAACCGGGGAGCTGTTTTTT.

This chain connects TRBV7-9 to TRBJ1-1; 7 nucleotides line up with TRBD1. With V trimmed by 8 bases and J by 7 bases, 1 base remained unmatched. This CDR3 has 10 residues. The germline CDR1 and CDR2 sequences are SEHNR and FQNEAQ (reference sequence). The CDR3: CASGDSEAFF. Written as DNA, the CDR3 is TGTGCCAGCGGGGACAGTGAAGCTTTCTTT. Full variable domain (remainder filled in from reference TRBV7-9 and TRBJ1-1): DTGVSQNPRHKITKRGQNVTFRCDPISEHNRLYWYRQTLGQGPEFLTYFQNEAQLEKSRLLSDRFSAERPKGSFSTLEIQRTEQGDSAMYLCASGDSEAFFGQGTRLTVV.

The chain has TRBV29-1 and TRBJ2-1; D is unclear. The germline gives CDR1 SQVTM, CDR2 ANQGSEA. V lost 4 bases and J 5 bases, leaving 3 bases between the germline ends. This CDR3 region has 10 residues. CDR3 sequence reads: CSVGDNEQFF. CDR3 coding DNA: TGCAGCGTTGGGGACAATGAGCAGTTCTTC.

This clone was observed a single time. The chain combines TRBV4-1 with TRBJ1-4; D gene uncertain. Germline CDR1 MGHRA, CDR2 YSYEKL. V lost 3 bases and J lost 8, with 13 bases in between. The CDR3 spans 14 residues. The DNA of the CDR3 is TGCGCCAGCAGCCATGCGCGGTCGTGGGAAAAACTGTTTTTT. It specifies CASSHARSWEKLFF.

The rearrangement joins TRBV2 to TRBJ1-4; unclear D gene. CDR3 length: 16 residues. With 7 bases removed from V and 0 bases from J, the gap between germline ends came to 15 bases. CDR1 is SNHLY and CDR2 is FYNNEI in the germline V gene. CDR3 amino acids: CASTRSLEATNEKLFF. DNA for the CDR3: TGTGCCAGCACGCGAAGTCTCGAGGCAACTAATGAAAAACTGTTTTTT.

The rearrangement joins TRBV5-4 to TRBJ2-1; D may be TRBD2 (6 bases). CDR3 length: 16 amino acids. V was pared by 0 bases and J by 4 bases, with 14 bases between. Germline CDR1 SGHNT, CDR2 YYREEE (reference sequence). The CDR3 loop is CASSLGGSGLYNEQFF. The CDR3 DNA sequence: TGTGCCAGCAGCTTGGGAGGTAGCGGATTATACAATGAGCAGTTCTTC.

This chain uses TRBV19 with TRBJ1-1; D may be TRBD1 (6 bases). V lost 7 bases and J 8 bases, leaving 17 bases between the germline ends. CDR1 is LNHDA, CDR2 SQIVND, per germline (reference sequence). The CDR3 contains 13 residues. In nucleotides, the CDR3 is TGTGCCAGTATTAGGGGGTCTTGGGAGGAAGCTTTCTTT. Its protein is CASIRGSWEEAFF.

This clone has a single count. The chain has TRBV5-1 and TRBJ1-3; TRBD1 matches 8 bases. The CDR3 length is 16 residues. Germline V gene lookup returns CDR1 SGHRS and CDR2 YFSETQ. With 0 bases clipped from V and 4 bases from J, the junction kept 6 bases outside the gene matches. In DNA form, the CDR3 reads TGCGCCAGCAGCTTGGCTCCGACAGGGGTCGGAAACACCATATATTTT. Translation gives CASSLAPTGVGNTIYF.

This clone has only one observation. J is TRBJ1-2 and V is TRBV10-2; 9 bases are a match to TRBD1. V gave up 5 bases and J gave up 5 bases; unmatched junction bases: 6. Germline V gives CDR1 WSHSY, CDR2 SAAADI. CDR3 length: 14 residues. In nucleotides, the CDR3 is TGCGCCAGCAGTTCCGGGACAGGGTATTATGGCTACACCTTC. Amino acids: CASSSGTGYYGYTF.

CDR3 amino acids: CASSLDEAYGYTF. In nucleotides, the CDR3 is TGTGCCAGCAGCTTAGATGAAGCATATGGCTACACCTTC. The chain links TRBV11-3 to TRBJ1-2; D not resolved. V dropped 0 bases and J dropped 5 bases, with 7 bases sitting between them. The CDR3 is made up of 13 amino acids. Germline loops: CDR1 SGHNT, CDR2 YENEEA. Variable domain in full (rest from reference TRBV11-3 and TRBJ1-2): EAGVVQSPRYKIIEKKQPVAFWCNPISGHNTLYWYLQNLGQGPELLIRYENEEAVDDSQLPKDRFSAERLKGVDSTLKIQPAELGDSAVYLCASSLDEAYGYTFGSGTRLTVV.

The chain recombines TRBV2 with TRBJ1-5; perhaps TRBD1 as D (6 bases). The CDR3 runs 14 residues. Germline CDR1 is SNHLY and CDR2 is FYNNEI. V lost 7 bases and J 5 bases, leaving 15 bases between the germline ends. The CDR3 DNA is TGTGCCAGCATGCCGCAGGGGCTTGATCAGCCCCAGCATTTT. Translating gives CASMPQGLDQPQHF.

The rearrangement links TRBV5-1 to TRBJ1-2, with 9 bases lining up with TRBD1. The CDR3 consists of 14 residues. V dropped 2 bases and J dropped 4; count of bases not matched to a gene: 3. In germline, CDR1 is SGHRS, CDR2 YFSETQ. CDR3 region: CASSLTGGGYGYTF. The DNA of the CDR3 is TGCGCCAGCAGCTTAACAGGGGGCGGCTATGGCTACACCTTC.

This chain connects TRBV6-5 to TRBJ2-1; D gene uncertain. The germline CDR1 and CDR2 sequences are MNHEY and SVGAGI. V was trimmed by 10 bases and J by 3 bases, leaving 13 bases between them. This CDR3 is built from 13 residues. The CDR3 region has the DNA TGTGCCACCGGCGTTTTGCACTACAATGAGCAGTTCTTC. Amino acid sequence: CATGVLHYNEQFF.

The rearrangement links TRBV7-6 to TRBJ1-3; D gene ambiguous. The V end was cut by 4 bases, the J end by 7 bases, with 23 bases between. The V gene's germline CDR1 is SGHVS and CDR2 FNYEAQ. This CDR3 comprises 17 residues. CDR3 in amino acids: CASSSALLGSGGNTIYF. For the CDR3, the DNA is TGTGCCAGCAGCTCTGCCCTCCTAGGATCCGGTGGCAACACCATATATTTT.

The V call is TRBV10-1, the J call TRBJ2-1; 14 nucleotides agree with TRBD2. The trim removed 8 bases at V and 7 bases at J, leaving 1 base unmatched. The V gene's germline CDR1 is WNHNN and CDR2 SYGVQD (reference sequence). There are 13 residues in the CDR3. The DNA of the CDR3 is TGCGCCAGCGGGACTAGCGGGGGAAATGAGCAGTTCTTC. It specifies CASGTSGGNEQFF.

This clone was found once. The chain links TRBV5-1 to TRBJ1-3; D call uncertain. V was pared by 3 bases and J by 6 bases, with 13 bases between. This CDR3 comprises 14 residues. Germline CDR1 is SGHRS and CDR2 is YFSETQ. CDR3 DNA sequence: TGCGCCAGCAGCTCAAGTGGCGGAGTAAACACCATATATTTT. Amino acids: CASSSSGGVNTIYF.

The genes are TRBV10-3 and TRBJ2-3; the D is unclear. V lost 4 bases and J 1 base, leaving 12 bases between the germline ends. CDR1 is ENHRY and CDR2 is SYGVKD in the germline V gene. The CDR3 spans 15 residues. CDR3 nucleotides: TGTGCCATCAGTGGAACCTCGACGGGCACAGATACGCAGTATTTT. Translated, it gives CAISGTSTGTDTQYF.

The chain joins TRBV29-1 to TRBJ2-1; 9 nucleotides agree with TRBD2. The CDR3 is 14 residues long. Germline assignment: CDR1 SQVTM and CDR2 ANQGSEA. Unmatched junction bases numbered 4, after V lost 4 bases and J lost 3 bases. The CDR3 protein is CSVAAGGVYNEQFF. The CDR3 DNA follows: TGCAGCGTTGCGGCGGGAGGGGTCTACAATGAGCAGTTCTTC.

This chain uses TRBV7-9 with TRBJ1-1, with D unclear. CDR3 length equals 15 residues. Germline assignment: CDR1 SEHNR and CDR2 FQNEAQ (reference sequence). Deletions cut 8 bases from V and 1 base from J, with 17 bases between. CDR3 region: CASSKGSLWNTEAFF. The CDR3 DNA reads TGTGCCAGCTCCAAGGGCAGCTTATGGAACACTGAAGCTTTCTTT.

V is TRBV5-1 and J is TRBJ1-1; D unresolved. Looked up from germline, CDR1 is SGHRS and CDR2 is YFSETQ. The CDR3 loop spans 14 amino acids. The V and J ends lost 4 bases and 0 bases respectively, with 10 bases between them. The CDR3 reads CASSGTSMNTEAFF. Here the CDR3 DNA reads TGCGCCAGCAGCGGAACGTCTATGAACACTGAAGCTTTCTTT.